These 23 T cell receptor beta chains were all obtained from the same sample, sequenced in a study of blood T cell repertoires in COVID-19 (dated by TCRdb to 2018 to 2020). The protocol used for the library was the immunoSEQ multiplex PCR assay. TCRdb took this table from immuneACCESS and kept in-frame rearrangements with V and J called. Such tables lack part of the clones; where checked against another copy, unresolved V genes explain under half of the gap, and the rest is unexplained. This sample comprises more than 100,000 clones, about 90% of them detected only once. The ten largest account for less than 4% of the sample. The sequenced material came from peripheral blood. The receptors were gathered from a human donor in a cohort sampled during active COVID-19.

The V gene is TRBV9, the J gene TRBJ1-1; TRBD1 matches at 10 bases. This CDR3 is 16 amino acids long. J gave up 3 bases and V 4 bases, and 9 bases lay outside the gene matches. The germline gives CDR1 SGDLS, CDR2 YYNGEE. For the CDR3, the DNA is TGTGCCAGCAGCCCTCAGACAGGGGGCGGGTACACTGAAGCTTTCTTT. Its protein is CASSPQTGGGYTEAFF.

The chain has TRBV6-1 and TRBJ2-2, with D possibly matching TRBD1 (5 bases). Deletions cut 2 bases from V and 0 bases from J, with 10 bases between. This CDR3 contains 16 residues. Per the germline V gene, CDR1 is MNHNS and CDR2 is SASEGT. The CDR3 DNA reads TGTGCCAGCAGTGAATTCAGGGCTCCGAACACCGGGGAGCTGTTTTTT. Its protein product is CASSEFRAPNTGELFF.

This clone is a singleton in its sample. J is TRBJ1-1 and V is TRBV7-8; D is uncertain. Between the trimmed V and J ends, which lost 4 bases and 1 base, there was a span of 10 bases. The CDR3 consists of 14 residues. Germline lookup yields CDR1 SGHVS and CDR2 FQNEAQ. Here the CDR3 DNA reads TGTGCCAGCAGCTCCCCCCGTCGGAACACTGAAGCTTTCTTT. It translates to CASSSPRRNTEAFF.

The gene calls are TRBV4-3 and TRBJ2-1; 9 bases line up with TRBD1. There are 13 residues in the CDR3. Losses at the gene ends were 3 bases for V and 9 bases for J; bases not matched to a gene: 3. CDR1 LGHNA and CDR2 YSLEER come from the germline V gene. The CDR3 protein is CASSQGTGFEQFF. In DNA, the CDR3 is TGCGCCAGCAGCCAGGGGACAGGGTTTGAGCAGTTCTTC.

The rearrangement uses TRBV6-5 and TRBJ2-7, with a possible D match to TRBD2 (6 bases). Germline assignment: CDR1 MNHEY and CDR2 SVGAGI. This CDR3 has 14 amino acids. Trimming left V 0 bases short and J 5 bases short, with 11 bases between. CDR3 DNA: TGTGCCAGCAGTTACTCCGGGGGTTTCAACGAGCAGTACTTC. It specifies CASSYSGGFNEQYF.

The gene calls are TRBV4-1 and TRBJ2-3, with a possible D match to TRBD2 (5 bases). Germline CDR1 MGHRA, CDR2 YSYEKL. With 2 bases removed from V and 3 bases from J, the gap between germline ends came to 9 bases. This CDR3 region has 14 residues. In nucleotides, the CDR3 is TGCGCCAGCAGCCAACGAGGGCGAACAGATACGCAGTATTTT. It translates to CASSQRGRTDTQYF.

This chain connects TRBV6-5 to TRBJ1-1; 10 bases fit TRBD1. The ends lost 2 bases at V and 3 bases at J; junction bases unmatched: 3. Germline V gene data show CDR1 as MNHEY and CDR2 as SVGAGI. CDR3 length: 15 residues. The CDR3 DNA follows: TGTGCCAGCAGTTACGACGGACAGGGGGACACTGAAGCTTTCTTT. Protein: CASSYDGQGDTEAFF.

This chain joins TRBV5-1 and TRBJ1-1; 7 bases line up with TRBD1. This CDR3 is 16 amino acids long. Unmatched junction bases numbered 11, after V lost 4 bases and J lost 2 bases. Germline lookup yields CDR1 SGHRS and CDR2 YFSETQ. The CDR3 sequence: CASSLDRTGTNTEAFF. DNA of the CDR3: TGCGCCAGCAGCCTCGACCGGACAGGAACCAACACTGAAGCTTTCTTT.

The rearrangement uses TRBV7-9 and TRBJ2-6; TRBD1 matches at 11 bases. Germline assignment: CDR1 SEHNR and CDR2 FQNEAQ (reference sequence). Trimming cost V 6 bases and J 2 bases; bases outside gene matches: 6. This CDR3 is built from 17 residues. DNA of the CDR3: TGTGCCAGCAGGGGCCGGGACAGGGGGGCTGGGGCCAACGTCCTGACTTTC. It yields the protein CASRGRDRGAGANVLTF.

The rearrangement uses TRBV2 and TRBJ1-4, with 9 bases aligning to TRBD1. The V gene end was trimmed by 6 bases and the J gene end by 5 bases; junction bases not matched to a gene: 4. This CDR3 region has 14 residues. Germline-derived CDR1 and CDR2 are SNHLY and FYNNEI. The CDR3, as DNA: TGTGCCAGCAGGGATGACAGGGGGAATGAAAAACTGTTTTTT. Its protein product is CASRDDRGNEKLFF.

This clone was detected only a few times. The J gene is TRBJ1-5, the V gene TRBV2, with no clear D. Trimming removed 2 bases from V and 4 bases from J, with 6 bases in between. The CDR3 is 13 residues long. Per germline, CDR1 SNHLY and CDR2 FYNNEI. The CDR3 loop reads CASSEFQNQPQHF. CDR3 coding DNA: TGTGCCAGCAGTGAATTTCAGAATCAGCCCCAGCATTTT.

The chain couples TRBV7-3 to TRBJ2-3; TRBD2 agrees at 9 bases. The germline V gene has CDR1 SGHTA and CDR2 FQGTGA. V lost 2 bases to trimming and J lost 7 bases; unmatched junction nucleotides: 13. This CDR3 is 17 amino acids long. In DNA, the CDR3 is TGTGCCAGCAGCTTATTCGGGCGGGGGGGCGGCGAAAATACGCAGTATTTT. This translates into CASSLFGRGGGENTQYF.

This clone was counted only a few times. The chain couples TRBV2 to TRBJ1-2, with TRBD1 as a possible D gene (6 bases). V was trimmed by 5 bases and J by 8 bases, leaving 12 bases between them. CDR3 length: 12 residues. Germline V gene sequence: CDR1 SNHLY, CDR2 FYNNEI. This CDR3 reads CASSPTGLGYTF. CDR3 in DNA: TGTGCCAGCAGTCCTACAGGGCTCGGCTACACCTTC. The entire variable domain, with the rest obtained from reference TRBV2 and TRBJ1-2, is as follows: EPEVTQTPSHQVTQMGQEVILRCVPISNHLYFYWYRQILGQKVEFLVSFYNNEISEKSEIFDDQFSVERPDGSNFTLKIRSTKLEDSAMYFCASSPTGLGYTFGSGTRLTVV.

V usage is TRBV6-5 and J usage is TRBJ1-1; D might be TRBD1 (5 bases). Germline V gene sequence: CDR1 MNHEY, CDR2 SVGAGI. The length of the CDR3 is 13 residues. Trimming cost V 5 bases and J 5 bases, with 12 bases left between them. For the CDR3, the DNA is TGTGCCAGCAGTCAGATTAAGGGGACTGAAGCTTTCTTT. Residues: CASSQIKGTEAFF.

The J gene is TRBJ2-1, the V gene TRBV7-7; 8 bases fit TRBD1. The CDR3 sequence is 15 residues long. V was clipped by 4 bases and J by 10 bases; unmatched bases: 12. From germline, CDR1 is SSHAT and CDR2 FNYEAQ (reference sequence). CDR3 in amino acids: CASSSGQGSGSEQFF. For the CDR3, the DNA is TGTGCCAGCAGCTCCGGACAGGGATCGGGTTCGGAGCAGTTCTTC.

The J gene is TRBJ1-1, the V gene TRBV5-1; 12 bases fit TRBD1. The CDR3 consists of 16 residues. Germline lookup yields CDR1 SGHRS and CDR2 YFSETQ. The ends lost 4 bases at V and 1 base at J; junction bases unmatched: 5. CDR3 protein: CASSPMGQGANTEAFF. The CDR3 region has the DNA TGCGCCAGCAGCCCTATGGGACAGGGGGCGAACACTGAAGCTTTCTTT. Together with reference TRBV5-1 and TRBJ1-1, the CDR3 gives the full variable domain: KAGVTQTPRYLIKTRGQQVTLSCSPISGHRSVSWYQQTPGQGLQFLFEYFSETQRNKGNFPGRFSGRQFSNSRSEMNVSTLELGDSALYLCASSPMGQGANTEAFFGQGTRLTVV.

The chain links TRBV29-1 to TRBJ2-3, with TRBD1 matching over 10 bases. The V segment lost 7 bases and the J segment 5 bases; nucleotides outside the gene matches: 6. This CDR3 spans 13 amino acids. The germline gives CDR1 SQVTM, CDR2 ANQGSEA. As DNA, the CDR3 is TGCAGCGCTGGGACAGGGGCAGGAGATACGCAGTATTTT. Translating gives CSAGTGAGDTQYF.

The V call is TRBV27, the J call TRBJ2-7; 9 bases line up with TRBD2. V shed 7 bases and J 2 bases; nucleotides not matched to a gene: 6. CDR1 and CDR2 (germline): MNHEY, SMNVEV (reference sequence). The CDR3 consists of 14 residues. The CDR3, as DNA: TGTGCCAGCATGCCGGGACTAGCAGCCTACGAGCAGTACTTC. It yields the protein CASMPGLAAYEQYF.

The chain carries TRBV6-5 and TRBJ1-4; D not resolved. CDR1 and CDR2 from the germline V gene are MNHEY and SVGAGI. The CDR3 spans 16 residues. Trimming removed 2 bases at V and 0 bases at J, with 10 bases between. Here the CDR3 reads CASSYVEGATNEKLFF. The CDR3 DNA reads as TGTGCCAGCAGTTACGTAGAAGGAGCAACTAATGAAAAACTGTTTTTT.

V usage is TRBV19 and J usage is TRBJ2-3, with D possibly matching TRBD2 (6 bases). The CDR3 runs 13 residues. V was pared by 9 bases and J by 0 bases, with 10 bases between. CDR1 is LNHDA, CDR2 SQIVND, per germline (reference sequence). The DNA of the CDR3 is TGTGCCAGCCGGGACTCTAGCACAGATACGCAGTATTTT. Protein sequence: CASRDSSTDTQYF.

The V call is TRBV2, the J call TRBJ1-5; D perhaps matches TRBD1 (5 bases). The length of the CDR3 is 13 residues. Germline CDR1 is SNHLY and CDR2 is FYNNEI. Trimming left V 7 bases short and J 6 bases short, with 13 bases between. CDR3: CASTPGLGQPQHF. The CDR3 DNA is TGTGCCAGCACCCCAGGGTTGGGTCAGCCCCAGCATTTT.

This clone was recorded a few times. V is TRBV30 and J is TRBJ1-2, with D possibly being TRBD1 (6 bases). CDR1 and CDR2 (germline): GTSNPN, SVGIG (reference sequence). The CDR3 covers 13 residues. Trimming shortened V by 8 bases and J by 0 bases, and 13 bases separated the two germline ends. The CDR3 sequence is CAVTGSSNYGYTF. As DNA, the CDR3 is TGTGCCGTGACAGGTTCATCTAACTATGGCTACACCTTC.

The chain combines TRBV5-1 with TRBJ1-3; TRBD1 matches 9 bases. This CDR3 comprises 17 residues. Germline V CDR1 and CDR2: SGHRS, YFSETQ. With V trimmed by 0 bases and J by 3 bases, 7 bases remained unmatched. As DNA, the CDR3 is TGCGCCAGCAGCTTGGACCCGGACAGGGGATATGGAAACACCATATATTTT. As protein: CASSLDPDRGYGNTIYF.